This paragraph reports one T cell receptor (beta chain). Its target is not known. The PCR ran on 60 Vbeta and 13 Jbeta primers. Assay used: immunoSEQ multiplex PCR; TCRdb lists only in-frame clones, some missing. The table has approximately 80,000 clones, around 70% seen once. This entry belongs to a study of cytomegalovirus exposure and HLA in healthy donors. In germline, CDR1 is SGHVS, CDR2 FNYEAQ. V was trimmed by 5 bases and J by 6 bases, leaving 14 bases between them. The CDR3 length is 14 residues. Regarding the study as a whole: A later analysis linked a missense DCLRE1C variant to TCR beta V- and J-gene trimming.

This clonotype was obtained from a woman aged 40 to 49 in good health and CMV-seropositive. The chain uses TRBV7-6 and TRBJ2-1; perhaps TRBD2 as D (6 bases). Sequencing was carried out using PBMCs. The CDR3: CASSPAGTTNEQFF. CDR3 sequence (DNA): TGTGCCAGCAGCCCTGCGGGGACCACCAATGAGCAGTTCTTC.